These 11 T cell receptor beta chains share one sample of origin, sequenced in a study of blood T cells in healthy people across ages. Using a J-beta primer mix together with a sample-barcoded 5' primer, a second PCR was run for about 6 to 12 cycles. TCRdb reanalysed the 5' RACE reads using MiXCR and keeps one entry per CDR3 protein. The sample shows fewer than 1,000,000 distinct CDR3 sequences, about half of them seen only once. Sequenced input: blood. The source is a man older than 75 in good health.

This sequence joins TRBV20-1 and TRBJ2-7; TRBD2 matches 11 bases. The germline gives CDR1 DFQATT, CDR2 SNEGSKA (reference sequence). V lost 5 bases and J lost 3; bases outside the gene matches: 12. The CDR3 extends over 16 amino acids. CDR3 sequence (DNA): TGCAGTGCTCAAAACAACGGCCTAGCGGGGGGCTACGAGCAGTACTTC. Protein: CSAQNNGLAGGYEQYF.

The genes are TRBV29-1 and TRBJ1-2, with D perhaps matching TRBD1 (5 bases). Between the trimmed V and J ends, which lost 8 bases and 7 bases, there was a span of 23 bases. The length of the CDR3 is 14 residues. Germline-derived CDR1 and CDR2 are SQVTM and ANQGSEA. CDR3 loop: CSSRSRGRGSGYTF. Written as DNA, the CDR3 is TGCAGCTCACGATCCCGGGGAAGGGGAAGTGGCTACACCTTC.

This clonotype was seen many times. The genes are TRBV20-1 and TRBJ2-7, with 9 bases aligning to TRBD2. Trimming at V came to 6 bases and at J to 3 bases, leaving 9 bases not matched to a gene. CDR1 is DFQATT, CDR2 SNEGSKA, per germline (reference sequence). The length of the CDR3 is 14 residues. The CDR3 region is CSARDLAGIYEQYF. CDR3 DNA: TGCAGTGCCCGGGATCTAGCGGGAATCTACGAGCAGTACTTC.

This clonotype was detected only a few times. This chain uses TRBV6-2 or TRBV6-3 with TRBJ2-2; tentative D call: TRBD1 (6 bases). CDR3 length equals 17 residues. V lost 6 bases and J lost 7, with 24 bases in between. Germline CDR1 is MNHEY and CDR2 is SVGEGT. The CDR3 here is CASSLTTGQSRGGELFF. CDR3 in DNA: TGTGCCAGCAGCCTAACCACAGGACAGTCTCGGGGCGGGGAGCTGTTTTTT.

About this clonotype: Being one base from a much bigger clone, this may be a read error. The CDR3 region has the DNA TGTGCCAGCTCCGAACAGCACCTCTACGATGAGCAGTTCTTC. It encodes CASSEQHLYDEQFF. The chain joins TRBV14 to TRBJ2-1; D unclear. The CDR3 is 14 residues long. The germline CDR1 and CDR2 sequences are SGHDN and FVKESK.

The chain joins TRBV7-2 to TRBJ1-5; weak D call: TRBD1 (5 bases). The CDR3 consists of 14 residues. Germline CDR1 SGHTA, CDR2 FQGNSA. V was pared by 3 bases and J by 4 bases, with 10 bases between. The CDR3 protein is CASSLGRTNQPQHF. In DNA form, the CDR3 reads TGTGCCAGCAGCTTGGGACGGACAAATCAGCCCCAGCATTTT.

The gene calls are TRBV5-1 and TRBJ2-3; possible D gene TRBD1, 6 bases. CDR3 length equals 14 residues. Trimming shortened V by 2 bases and J by 5 bases, and 12 bases separated the two germline ends. In germline, CDR1 is SGHRS, CDR2 YFSETQ. The CDR3 DNA reads as TGCGCCAGCAGCTTTTTCAGGGGCCGAGATACGCAGTATTTT. This gives the protein CASSFFRGRDTQYF. Together with reference TRBV5-1 and TRBJ2-3, the CDR3 gives the full variable domain: KAGVTQTPRYLIKTRGQQVTLSCSPISGHRSVSWYQQTPGQGLQFLFEYFSETQRNKGNFPGRFSGRQFSNSRSEMNVSTLELGDSALYLCASSFFRGRDTQYFGPGTRLTVL.

This clonotype was observed a few times. This sequence joins TRBV7-9 and TRBJ1-1; maybe TRBD1 (5 bases). Germline V CDR1 and CDR2: SEHNR, FQNEAQ (reference sequence). CDR3 length: 12 residues. The V and J ends lost 1 base and 7 bases respectively, with 7 bases between them. The CDR3 DNA sequence: TGTGCCAGCAGCTTAGAAAGGGGTGAAGCTTTCTTT. The encoded protein is CASSLERGEAFF.

This clonotype was detected a few times. The chain joins TRBV20-1 to TRBJ2-7; 7 bases fit TRBD2. CDR1 DFQATT and CDR2 SNEGSKA come from the germline V gene (reference sequence). This CDR3 region has 12 residues. The V gene end was trimmed by 6 bases and the J gene end by 6 bases; junction bases not matched to a gene: 8. In DNA form, the CDR3 reads TGCAGTGCCGAACGGGGGGTCGGCGAGCAGTACTTC. This encodes CSAERGVGEQYF.

The rearrangement uses TRBV24-1 and TRBJ2-6; maybe TRBD1 (6 bases). This CDR3 is built from 17 residues. Trimming took 3 bases from V and 1 from J, leaving 12 bases between them. CDR1 is KGHDR, CDR2 SFDVKD, per germline. CDR3 DNA sequence: TGTGCCACCAGTGATACAGGGATTCAGTCTGGGGCCAACGTCCTGACTTTC. Translating gives CATSDTGIQSGANVLTF.

The chain recombines TRBV20-1 with TRBJ1-4; weak D call: TRBD1 (5 bases). Germline CDR1 and CDR2: DFQATT and SNEGSKA (reference sequence). This CDR3 spans 15 amino acids. Deletions cut 0 bases from V and 5 bases from J, with 13 bases between. The CDR3 region is CSARDHGTANEKLFF. The CDR3 DNA is TGCAGTGCTAGAGATCACGGGACGGCGAATGAAAAACTGTTTTTT.